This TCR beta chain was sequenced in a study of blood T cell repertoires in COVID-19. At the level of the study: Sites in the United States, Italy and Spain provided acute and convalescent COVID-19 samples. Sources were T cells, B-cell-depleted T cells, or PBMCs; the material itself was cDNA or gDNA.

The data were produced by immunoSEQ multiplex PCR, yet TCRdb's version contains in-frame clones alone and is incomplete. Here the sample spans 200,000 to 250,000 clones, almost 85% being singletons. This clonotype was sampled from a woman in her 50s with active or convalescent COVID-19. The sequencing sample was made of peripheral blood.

The CDR3 loop reads CASSRQGFSVIQYF. The CDR3 bases are TGTGCCAGCAGCCGACAGGGTTTCTCGGTCATTCAGTACTTC. The J gene is TRBJ2-4, the V gene TRBV7-8, with 7 positions matching TRBD1. The V and J ends lost 5 bases and 9 bases, in that order; junction bases with no gene match: 10. Germline CDR1 SGHVS, CDR2 FQNEAQ. The CDR3 contains 14 residues.